This entry describes one T cell receptor (beta chain). Its antigen is not identified. CDR1 and CDR2 from the germline V gene are SGHDN and FVKESK. The CDR3 is made up of 16 amino acids. Trimming removed 4 bases from V and 3 bases from J; junction bases left unmatched: 8. TCRdb keeps only in-frame clones here, not all; method: immunoSEQ multiplex PCR. Among approximately 100,000 clones listed, under 85% were seen once. This sample stems from a study of OX40 agonist ivuxolimab in advanced cancers. In the study overall: The study reported partial responses in three patients: one hepatocellular carcinoma, two cutaneous melanoma. The study's findings and limits: Averaging showed that CD8+ T cells had more expanded clones than CD4+ did.

Sequencing used CD4+ or CD8+ T cells sorted from blood, obtained in a trial of the OX40 agonist ivuxolimab. The rearrangement joins TRBV14 to TRBJ2-5, with TRBD2 matching over 10 bases. This TCR came from an adult with an advanced solid tumor such as melanoma, head and neck, liver or kidney cancer. The CDR3 sequence is CASSPSSLAGEETQYF. In nucleotides, the CDR3 is TGTGCCAGCAGCCCGTCGTCGCTAGCGGGAGAAGAGACCCAGTACTTC.